The table lists the clone carrying this T cell receptor beta chain with many counts. What it recognizes is unknown. Until they underwent thyroid surgery, no patient had received any treatment. Source study methods: Using the CDR3 differences seen across clinicopathological groups, the authors built a distant-metastasis classifier for papillary thyroid cancer, which was meant to discriminate distant-metastatic patients. TCRdb re-clonotyped the PCR reads via MiXCR. These V and J calls are TCRdb output, not the study's own analysis. The profile covers about 93,000 clones, with roughly 8.6% appearing a single time and 8.8% taken by the ten largest. This specimen belongs to a study of metastatic and nonmetastatic thyroid tumors. At the level of the study: Thyroid patients, malignant and benign, had repertoires compared across blood and tumor or nodule tissue. General observations from the study: As reported, TCR beta diversity in blood and tumor was significantly higher in malignant thyroid tumors than in benign nodules.

Germline V gene data show CDR1 as SGHTA and CDR2 as FQGNSA. The junction had 7 bases not matched to a gene; V was cut back by 5 bases and J by 6 bases. This CDR3 is built from 15 residues. Sequences were obtained from blood. This sequence joins TRBV7-2 and TRBJ2-5; 12 bases line up with TRBD2. The origin of this receptor is a female donor with papillary thyroid cancer or a benign thyroid nodule (not recorded which). Some clones in this sample may be carry-over from other donors' samples. CDR3 nucleotides: TGTGCCAGCAGCGCCTCTAGCGGGGGGGCAAAGACCCAGTACTTC. This gives the protein CASSASSGGAKTQYF.